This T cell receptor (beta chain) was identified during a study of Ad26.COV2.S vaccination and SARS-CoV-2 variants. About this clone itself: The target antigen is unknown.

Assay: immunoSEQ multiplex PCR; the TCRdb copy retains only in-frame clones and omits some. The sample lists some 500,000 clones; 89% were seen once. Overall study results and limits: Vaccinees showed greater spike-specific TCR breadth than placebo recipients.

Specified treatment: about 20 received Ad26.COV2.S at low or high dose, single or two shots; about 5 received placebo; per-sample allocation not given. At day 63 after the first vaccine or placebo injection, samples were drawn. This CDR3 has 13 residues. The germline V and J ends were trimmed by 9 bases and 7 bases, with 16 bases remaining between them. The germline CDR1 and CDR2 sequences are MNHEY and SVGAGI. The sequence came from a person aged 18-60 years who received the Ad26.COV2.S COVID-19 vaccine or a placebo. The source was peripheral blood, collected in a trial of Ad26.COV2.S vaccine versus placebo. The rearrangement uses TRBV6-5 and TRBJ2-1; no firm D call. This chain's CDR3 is CASFSTGRNEQFF. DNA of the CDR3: TGTGCCAGTTTTAGTACGGGCCGAAATGAGCAGTTCTTC.